A selection of T cell receptor beta chains follows, all from one sample in a study of T cells in Graves' hyperthyroidism and ophthalmopathy. TCRdb redid the calling of the multiplex PCR reads with MiXCR, one entry per CDR3 protein. The table has around 340,000 distinct CDR3 sequences, 16% seen once. What was sequenced was blood. The source is a young man with Graves' hyperthyroidism. CDR3s include the opening cysteine and the closing phenylalanine or tryptophan. The order of the fields is V gene, D gene, clone size, J gene, CDR3 DNA, CDR3 protein. A D gene is named only where the DNA matches it firmly. The size of a clone is reported for some rows only, either as once, few or many, or as a class for expanded clones.

TRBV20-1	TRBD2	many	TRBJ2-5	TGCAGTGCTGAAGGGGAGGGGACCCAGTACTTC	CSAEGEGTQYF
TRBV28	-	many	TRBJ2-1	TGTGCCAGCAGTCCCCGGGTCGGGGAAGATGAGCAGTTCTTC	CASSPRVGEDEQFF
TRBV20-1	-	many	TRBJ2-5	TGCAGTGCTAGTCCCTCCCTAGAAGGGACCCAGTACTTC	CSASPSLEGTQYF
TRBV24-1	-	-	TRBJ2-3	TGTGCCACCAGTACCTCTTCAGATACGCAGTATTTT	CATSTSSDTQYF
TRBV6-2/TRBV6-3	-	many	TRBJ1-1	TGTGCCAGCAGTTTCGTATTGGGAGGGCCCATGAACACTGAAGCTTTCTTT	CASSFVLGGPMNTEAFF
TRBV5-1	TRBD2	once	TRBJ2-5	TGCGCCAGCAGCTTGGCCTTGGCTAGCGGGTCTCAAGAGACCCAGTACTTC	CASSLALASGSQETQYF
TRBV13	-	-	TRBJ1-2	TGTGCCAGCAGCCCCCCGGGGGGGACGGGTGGCTACACCTTC	CASSPPGGTGGYTF
TRBV7-6	TRBD2	-	TRBJ2-5	TGTGCCAGCAGCTTAGGGGGTCTAGCGGGAGGAGAAGAGACCCAGTACTTC	CASSLGGLAGGEETQYF
TRBV12-5	-	few	TRBJ2-1	TGTGCTAGTGGTTTGGTACTCGGGAAGGGGACCTACAATGAGCAGTTCTTC	CASGLVLGKGTYNEQFF
TRBV7-3	-	-	TRBJ2-1	TGTGCCAGCAGCGGAGACGGGTCCGGTGAGCAGTTCTTC	CASSGDGSGEQFF
TRBV3-1	TRBD2	many	TRBJ2-1	TGTGCCAGCAGGGCGGGAGGGTCCTACAATGAGCAGTTCTTC	CASRAGGSYNEQFF
TRBV18	-	many	TRBJ2-1	TGTGCCAGCTCACCTCGGGGATCTGCCTGGAATGAGCAGTTCTTC	CASSPRGSAWNEQFF
TRBV2	-	few	TRBJ2-1	TGTGCCAGTACTTGGGACCCAACATACAATGAGCAGTTCTTC	CASTWDPTYNEQFF
TRBV28	TRBD1	many	TRBJ2-6	TGTGCCAGCAGTGGGACAGGGATCTCTGGGGCCAACGTCCTGACTTTC	CASSGTGISGANVLTF
TRBV27	TRBD1	many	TRBJ2-7	TGTGCCAGCAGTTCGGACAGGGGTTTCTACGAGCAGTACTTC	CASSSDRGFYEQYF
TRBV29-1	-	many	TRBJ2-1	TGCAGCGTTGGCTCTAGGGGGGGCAATGAGCAGTTCTTC	CSVGSRGGNEQFF